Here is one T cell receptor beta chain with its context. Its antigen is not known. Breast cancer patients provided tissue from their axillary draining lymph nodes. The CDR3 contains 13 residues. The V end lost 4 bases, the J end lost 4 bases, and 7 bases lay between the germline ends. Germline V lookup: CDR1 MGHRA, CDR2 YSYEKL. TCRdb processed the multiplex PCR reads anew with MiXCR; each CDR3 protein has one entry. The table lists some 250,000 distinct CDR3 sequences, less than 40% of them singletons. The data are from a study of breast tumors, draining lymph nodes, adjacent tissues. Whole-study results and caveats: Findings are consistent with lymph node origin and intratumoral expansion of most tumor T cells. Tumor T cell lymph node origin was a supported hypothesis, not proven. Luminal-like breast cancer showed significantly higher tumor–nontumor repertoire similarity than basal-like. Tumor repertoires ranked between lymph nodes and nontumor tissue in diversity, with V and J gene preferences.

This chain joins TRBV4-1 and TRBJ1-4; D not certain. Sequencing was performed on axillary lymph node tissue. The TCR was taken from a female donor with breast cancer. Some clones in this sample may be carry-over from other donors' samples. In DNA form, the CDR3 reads TGCGCCAGCAGCCTAGCGGATAATGAAAAACTGTTTTTT. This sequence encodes CASSLADNEKLFF.